The rows below give T cell receptor beta chains drawn from one sample of a study of CD8 T cells in ankylosing spondylitis. MiXCR, applied by TCRdb to the 5' RACE reads, yields one record per CDR3 protein. The sample records under 850,000 distinct CDR3 sequences, under 20% being singletons. Specimen: blood, either unsorted or a sorted T cell fraction (not recorded which). These TCRs come from a male donor with ankylosing spondylitis. CDR3s include the opening cysteine and the closing phenylalanine or tryptophan. Fields, in order: clone size, D gene, J gene, V gene, CDR3 DNA, CDR3 protein. D genes are given only for firm matches. Size is omitted from some rows. Given values are once, few, many or a class for expanded clones.

size: few
D: TRBD2
J: TRBJ2-1
V: TRBV5-1
DNA: TGCGCCAGCAGCACTACTAGCGGGGGGACCAATGAGCAGTTCTTC
CDR3: CASSTTSGGTNEQFF

size: many
D: NA
J: TRBJ2-2
V: TRBV27
DNA: TGTGCCAGCAGTTTTAGGGTTCCGGCCACCGGGGAGCTGTTTTTT
CDR3: CASSFRVPATGELFF

size: NA
D: TRBD2
J: TRBJ2-7
V: TRBV25-1
DNA: TGTGCCAGCAGCGGGACAGGGACTAGCGGTTACAGCTCCTACGAGCAGTACTTC
CDR3: CASSGTGTSGYSSYEQYF

size: few
D: NA
J: TRBJ2-1
V: TRBV6-1
DNA: TGTGCCAGCAGCATAACCCCGTCAGGGTCCGGTGAGCAGTTCTTC
CDR3: CASSITPSGSGEQFF

size: few
D: NA
J: TRBJ2-2
V: TRBV4-3
DNA: TGCGCCAGCAGCCATGCGACTATGAGGACCGGGGAGCTGTTTTTT
CDR3: CASSHATMRTGELFF

size: once
D: NA
J: TRBJ1-1
V: TRBV7-2
DNA: TGTGCCAGCAGCTCTGGGCGAAGGGAAACTGAAGCTTTCTTT
CDR3: CASSSGRRETEAFF

size: NA
D: NA
J: TRBJ2-1
V: TRBV29-1
DNA: TGCAGCGTTATCGGGTGGGAAGCCACCAATGAGCAGTTCTTC
CDR3: CSVIGWEATNEQFF

size: few
D: NA
J: TRBJ1-6
V: TRBV6-4
DNA: TGTGCCAGCAGTGACTCACGGGGGACCTCCTATAATTCACCCCTCCACTTT
CDR3: CASSDSRGTSYNSPLHF

size: NA
D: TRBD1
J: TRBJ2-1
V: TRBV5-1
DNA: TGCGCCAGCAGCTACCTGGACAGGAGCTCCTACAATGAGCAGTTCTTC
CDR3: CASSYLDRSSYNEQFF

size: few
D: TRBD1
J: TRBJ2-1
V: TRBV4-2
DNA: TGTGCCAGCAGCCAAGAAGGGTTGGGTGGACAGGGATCTAATGAGCAGTTCTTC
CDR3: CASSQEGLGGQGSNEQFF

size: many
D: NA
J: TRBJ1-6
V: TRBV27
DNA: TGTGCCAGCAACGTGCGGCAGGGACATTCACCCCTCCACTTT
CDR3: CASNVRQGHSPLHF

size: NA
D: TRBD2
J: TRBJ2-7
V: TRBV7-9
DNA: TGTGCCAGCAGCCTACGAGGGACTAGCGGGGTCGAGCAGTACTTC
CDR3: CASSLRGTSGVEQYF

size: many
D: TRBD1
J: TRBJ2-1
V: TRBV12-3/TRBV12-4
DNA: TGTGCCAGCAGTTTTAGGGGACAGGGGTGGAATGAGCAGTTCTTC
CDR3: CASSFRGQGWNEQFF

size: NA
D: NA
J: TRBJ2-3
V: TRBV5-6
DNA: TGTGCCAGCAGCTTGGTGGCGTCAGATACGCAGTATTTT
CDR3: CASSLVASDTQYF

size: NA
D: NA
J: TRBJ2-1
V: TRBV12-3/TRBV12-4
DNA: TGTGCCAGCAGTTCACTGACCGAAGAGCAGTTCTTC
CDR3: CASSSLTEEQFF

size: few
D: NA
J: TRBJ2-5
V: TRBV4-2
DNA: TGTGCCAGCAGCCAAGATGGGGGTTCGAAGACCCAGTACTTC
CDR3: CASSQDGGSKTQYF

size: once
D: NA
J: TRBJ1-1
V: TRBV15
DNA: TGTGCCACCAGTCTTGATAGGGGCACCGGGAACACTGAAGCTTTCTTT
CDR3: CATSLDRGTGNTEAFF

size: many
D: NA
J: TRBJ1-1
V: TRBV2
DNA: TGTGCCACCCGTCAGGAGTTGAACACTGAAGCTTTCTTT
CDR3: CATRQELNTEAFF

size: NA
D: NA
J: TRBJ2-3
V: TRBV28
DNA: TGTGCCAGCAGTCTACGAATAACCGGCACAGATACGCAGTATTTT
CDR3: CASSLRITGTDTQYF

size: few
D: NA
J: TRBJ2-7
V: TRBV13
DNA: TGTGCCAGCAGCGACCGGGACTTCAACTCCTACGAGCAGTACTTC
CDR3: CASSDRDFNSYEQYF

size: once
D: NA
J: TRBJ1-1
V: TRBV24-1
DNA: TGTGCCACCAGATCGGGACACCCGAACACTGAAGCTTTCTTT
CDR3: CATRSGHPNTEAFF

size: few
D: NA
J: TRBJ2-6
V: TRBV5-1
DNA: TGCGCCAGCAGCTTTGGTCAGGGGACTACTGGGGCCAACGTCCTGACTTTC
CDR3: CASSFGQGTTGANVLTF

size: NA
D: TRBD2
J: TRBJ2-7
V: TRBV10-3
DNA: TGTGCCATCAGTGACCACAGCGGACTAGCGGGAGATGAGCAGTACTTC
CDR3: CAISDHSGLAGDEQYF

size: few
D: NA
J: TRBJ1-6
V: TRBV5-1
DNA: TGCGCCAGCAGCTTGGGATCGGCAGAGTATAATTCACCCCTCCACTTT
CDR3: CASSLGSAEYNSPLHF

size: few
D: TRBD1
J: TRBJ2-1
V: TRBV2
DNA: TGTGCCAGCAGTGGGTCCCGACAGGGTCTGGATGAGCAGTTCTTC
CDR3: CASSGSRQGLDEQFF